This T cell receptor beta chain is from a study of naive and memory T cell subsets. An equimolar mix of two oligonucleotides served as the beta constant-region primer for TRBC1 and TRBC2. Nested alpha and beta constant-region primers with the SP2 primer drove four PCR rounds on ligated cDNA. TCRdb re-called the UMI-ligation and nested PCR reads with MiXCR, one entry per CDR3 protein. The data hold 140,000 to 150,000 distinct CDR3 sequences, with roughly 23% observed a single time. Regarding the study as a whole: Naive repertoires, especially CD8, held a few larger clonotypes, possibly memory cells re-expressing CD45RA.

Remarks on this clonotype: No antigen is known for it.

CMV status came from CD4+ T cell IFNgamma after overnight CMV lysate stimulation of fresh PBMCs. CDR3 length equals 15 residues. The germline CDR1 and CDR2 sequences are DFQATT and SNEGSKA (reference sequence). V lost 3 bases to trimming and J lost 2 bases; unmatched junction nucleotides: 5. The clonotype was recovered from a human donor in good health. Sample: naive CD4+ T cells from blood. This chain links TRBV20-1 with TRBJ2-7, with 12 bases fitting TRBD2. The DNA of the CDR3 is TGCAGTGCTAGTCCCCGGACTAGCGGGGCCTACGAGCAGTACTTC. The encoded protein is CSASPRTSGAYEQYF.